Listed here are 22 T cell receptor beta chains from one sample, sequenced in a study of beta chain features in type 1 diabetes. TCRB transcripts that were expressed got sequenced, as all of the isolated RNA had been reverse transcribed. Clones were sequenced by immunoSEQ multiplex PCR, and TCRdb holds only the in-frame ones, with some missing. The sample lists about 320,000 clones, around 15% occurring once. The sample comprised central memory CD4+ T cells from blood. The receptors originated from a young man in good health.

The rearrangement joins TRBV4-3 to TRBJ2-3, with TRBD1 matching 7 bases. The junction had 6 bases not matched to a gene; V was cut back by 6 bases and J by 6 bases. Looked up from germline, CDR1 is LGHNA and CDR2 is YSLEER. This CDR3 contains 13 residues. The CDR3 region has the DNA TGCGCCAGCAGTTTGACAGGGCCGGATACGCAGTATTTT. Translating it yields CASSLTGPDTQYF.

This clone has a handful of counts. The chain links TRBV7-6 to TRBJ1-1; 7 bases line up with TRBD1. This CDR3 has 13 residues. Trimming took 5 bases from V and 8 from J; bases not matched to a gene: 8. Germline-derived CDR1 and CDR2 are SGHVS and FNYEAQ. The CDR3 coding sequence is TGTGCCAGCAGCCCCGAGCAGACAGGGGAAGCTTTCTTT. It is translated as CASSPEQTGEAFF.

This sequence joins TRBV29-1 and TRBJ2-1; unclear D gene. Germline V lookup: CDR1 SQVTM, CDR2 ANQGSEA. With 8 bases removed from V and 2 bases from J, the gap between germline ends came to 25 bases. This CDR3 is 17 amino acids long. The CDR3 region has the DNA TGCAGCTTCTGCTTCGAGGACGAGGACGTTCCCTACAATGAGCAGTTCTTC. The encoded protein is CSFCFEDEDVPYNEQFF.

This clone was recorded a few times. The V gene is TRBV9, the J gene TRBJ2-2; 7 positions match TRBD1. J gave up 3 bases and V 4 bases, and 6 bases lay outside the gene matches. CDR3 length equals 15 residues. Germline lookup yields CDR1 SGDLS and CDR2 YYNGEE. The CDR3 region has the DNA TGTGCCAGCAGCCTTCGACAGGGTCACACCGGGGAGCTGTTTTTT. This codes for CASSLRQGHTGELFF.

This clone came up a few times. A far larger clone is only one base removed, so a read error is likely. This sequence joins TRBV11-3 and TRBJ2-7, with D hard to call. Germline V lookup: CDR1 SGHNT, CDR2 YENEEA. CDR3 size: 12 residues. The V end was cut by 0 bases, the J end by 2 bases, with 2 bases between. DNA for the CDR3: TGTGCCAGCAGCTTAGACACCTACGAGCAGTACTTC. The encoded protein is CASSLDTYEQYF.

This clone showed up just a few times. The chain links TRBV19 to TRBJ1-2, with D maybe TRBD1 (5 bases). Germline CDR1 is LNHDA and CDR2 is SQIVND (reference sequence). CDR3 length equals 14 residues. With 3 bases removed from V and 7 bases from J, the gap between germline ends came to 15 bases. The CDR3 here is CASSIRQGLGGYTF. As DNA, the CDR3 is TGTGCCAGTAGTATCCGGCAGGGTCTTGGTGGCTACACCTTC.

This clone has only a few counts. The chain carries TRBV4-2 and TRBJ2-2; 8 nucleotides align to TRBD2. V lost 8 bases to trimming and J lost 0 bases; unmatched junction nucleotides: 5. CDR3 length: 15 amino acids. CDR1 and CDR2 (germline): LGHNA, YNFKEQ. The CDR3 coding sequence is TGTGCCAGCGGCTCTAGCGGGTCGAACACCGGGGAGCTGTTTTTT. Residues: CASGSSGSNTGELFF.

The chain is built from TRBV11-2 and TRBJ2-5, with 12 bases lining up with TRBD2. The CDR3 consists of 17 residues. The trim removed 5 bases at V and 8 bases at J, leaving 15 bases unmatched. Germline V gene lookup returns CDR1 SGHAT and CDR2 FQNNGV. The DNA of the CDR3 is TGTGCCAGCAGCCCCAGAGGGGGACTAGCGGGCGGAGGAACCCAGTACTTC. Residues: CASSPRGGLAGGGTQYF. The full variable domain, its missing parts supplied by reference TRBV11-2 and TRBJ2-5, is EAGVAQSPRYKIIEKRQSVAFWCNPISGHATLYWYQQILGQGPKLLIQFQNNGVVDDSQLPKDRFSAERLKGVDSTLKIQPAKLEDSAVYLCASSPRGGLAGGGTQYFGPGTRLLVL.

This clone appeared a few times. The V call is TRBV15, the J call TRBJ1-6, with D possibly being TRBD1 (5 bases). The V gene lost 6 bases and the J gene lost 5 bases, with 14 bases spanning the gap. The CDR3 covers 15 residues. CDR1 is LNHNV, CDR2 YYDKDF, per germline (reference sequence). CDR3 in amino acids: CATRGAGSNNSPLHF. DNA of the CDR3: TGTGCCACCAGAGGGGCGGGTTCTAATAATTCACCCCTCCACTTT.

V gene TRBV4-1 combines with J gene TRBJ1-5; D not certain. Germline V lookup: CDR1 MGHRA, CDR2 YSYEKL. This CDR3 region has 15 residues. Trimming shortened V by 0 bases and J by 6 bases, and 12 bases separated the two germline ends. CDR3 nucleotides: TGCGCCAGCAGCCAAGATATCAGGCGCGGTCAGCCCCAGCATTTT. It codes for CASSQDIRRGQPQHF.

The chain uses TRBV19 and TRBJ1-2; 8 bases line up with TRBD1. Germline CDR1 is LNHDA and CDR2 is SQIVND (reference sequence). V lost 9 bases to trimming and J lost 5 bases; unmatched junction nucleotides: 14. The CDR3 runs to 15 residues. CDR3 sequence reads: CASSNRQGISYGYTF. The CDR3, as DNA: TGTGCCAGCTCAAACCGACAGGGGATTTCGTATGGCTACACCTTC.

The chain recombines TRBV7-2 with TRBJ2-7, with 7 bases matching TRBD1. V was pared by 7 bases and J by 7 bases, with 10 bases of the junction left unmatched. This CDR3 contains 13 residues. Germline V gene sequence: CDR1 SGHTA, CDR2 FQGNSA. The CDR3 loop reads CASMLGGASEQYF. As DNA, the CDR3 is TGTGCCAGCATGTTAGGGGGCGCGAGTGAGCAGTACTTC.

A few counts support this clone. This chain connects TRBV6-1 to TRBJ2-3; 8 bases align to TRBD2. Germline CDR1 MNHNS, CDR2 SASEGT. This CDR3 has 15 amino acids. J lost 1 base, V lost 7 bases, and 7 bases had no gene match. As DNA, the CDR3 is TGTGCCAGCATCGGGACTAGGCGTGGCACAGATACGCAGTATTTT. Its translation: CASIGTRRGTDTQYF.

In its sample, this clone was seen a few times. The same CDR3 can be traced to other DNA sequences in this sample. CDR3 sequence (DNA): TGTGCCAGCAGGAGGACGGATACGCAGTATTTT. Translation: CASRRTDTQYF. The chain combines TRBV2 with TRBJ2-3; D is ambiguous. CDR1 is SNHLY and CDR2 is FYNNEI in the germline V gene. CDR3 length: 11 residues. V lost 6 bases and J lost 6, with 7 bases in between.

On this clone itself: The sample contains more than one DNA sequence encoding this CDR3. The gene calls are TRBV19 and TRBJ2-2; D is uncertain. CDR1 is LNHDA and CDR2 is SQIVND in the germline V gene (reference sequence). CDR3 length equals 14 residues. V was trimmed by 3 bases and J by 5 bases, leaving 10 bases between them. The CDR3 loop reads CASSIFDVTGELFF. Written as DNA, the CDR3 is TGTGCCAGTAGTATCTTCGACGTAACCGGGGAGCTGTTTTTT.

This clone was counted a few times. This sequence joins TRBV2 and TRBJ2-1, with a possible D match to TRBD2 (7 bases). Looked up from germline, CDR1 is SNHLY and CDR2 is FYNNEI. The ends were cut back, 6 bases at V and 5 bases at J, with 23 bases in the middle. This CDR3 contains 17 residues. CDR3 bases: TGTGCCAGCAGCCCCAATGTGTGGGGGGGGCCCCACAATGAGCAGTTCTTC. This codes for CASSPNVWGGPHNEQFF.

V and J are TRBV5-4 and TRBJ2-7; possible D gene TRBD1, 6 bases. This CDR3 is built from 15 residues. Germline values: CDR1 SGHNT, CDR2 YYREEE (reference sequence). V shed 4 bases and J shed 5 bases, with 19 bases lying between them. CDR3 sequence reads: CASSRIQGFPDEQYF. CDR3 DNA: TGTGCCAGCAGCCGGATACAGGGATTCCCCGACGAGCAGTACTTC.

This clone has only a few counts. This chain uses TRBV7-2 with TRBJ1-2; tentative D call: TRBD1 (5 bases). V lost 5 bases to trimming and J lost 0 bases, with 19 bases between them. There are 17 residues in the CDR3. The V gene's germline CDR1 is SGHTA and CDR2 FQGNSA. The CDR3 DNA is TGTGCCAGCAGCGCCCGGGACCTTCTATTAGCTAACTATGGCTACACCTTC. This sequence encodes CASSARDLLLANYGYTF. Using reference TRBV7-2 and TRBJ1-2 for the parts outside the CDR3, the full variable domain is GAGVSQSPSNKVTEKGKDVELRCDPISGHTALYWYRQSLGQGLEFLIYFQGNSAPDKSGLPSDRFSAERTGGSVSTLTIQRTQQEDSAVYLCASSARDLLLANYGYTFGSGTRLTVV.

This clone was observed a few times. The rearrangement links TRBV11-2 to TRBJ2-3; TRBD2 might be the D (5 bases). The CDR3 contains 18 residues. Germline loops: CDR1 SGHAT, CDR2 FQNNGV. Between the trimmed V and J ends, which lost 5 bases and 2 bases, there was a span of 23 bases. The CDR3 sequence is CASSVGLRYGDNTDTQYF. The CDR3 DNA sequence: TGTGCCAGCAGCGTAGGTCTCCGCTACGGGGATAACACAGATACGCAGTATTTT.

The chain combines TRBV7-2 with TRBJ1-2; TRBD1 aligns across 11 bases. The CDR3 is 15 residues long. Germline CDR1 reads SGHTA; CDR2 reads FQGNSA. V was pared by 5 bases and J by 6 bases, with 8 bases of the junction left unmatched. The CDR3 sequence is CASSQKGQGGNGYTF. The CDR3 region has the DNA TGTGCCAGCAGCCAAAAGGGACAGGGGGGAAATGGCTACACCTTC.

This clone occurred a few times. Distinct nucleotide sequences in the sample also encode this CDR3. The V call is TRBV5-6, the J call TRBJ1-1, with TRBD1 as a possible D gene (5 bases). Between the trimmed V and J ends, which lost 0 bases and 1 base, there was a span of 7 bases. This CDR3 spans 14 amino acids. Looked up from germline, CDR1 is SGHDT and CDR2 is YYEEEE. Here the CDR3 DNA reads TGTGCCAGCAGCTTGGGGACAACGAACACTGAAGCTTTCTTT. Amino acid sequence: CASSLGTTNTEAFF.

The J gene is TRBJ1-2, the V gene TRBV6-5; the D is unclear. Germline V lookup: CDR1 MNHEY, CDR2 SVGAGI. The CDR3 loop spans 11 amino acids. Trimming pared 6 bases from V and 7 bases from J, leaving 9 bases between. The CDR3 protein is CASRAGRGYTF. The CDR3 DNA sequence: TGTGCCAGCAGGGCTGGACGTGGCTACACCTTC.